These T cell receptor beta chains were read from a single sample in a study of blood T cell repertoires in COVID-19. The method was immunoSEQ multiplex PCR; TCRdb's version includes in-frame clones alone and lacks a portion of them. Here the sample spans 50,000 to 65,000 clones, about nine tenths being singletons. The sequenced sample was peripheral blood. The receptor set was obtained from a woman older than 75 with COVID-19, enrolled during active disease. Each CDR3 is given with its conserved first and last residue. D genes are given only for firm matches. Rows may omit the clone size; those that give it use once, few, many or a size class.

TRBV2,15,TRBJ2-3,many,TRBD2,CASSRRAGGTDTQYF,TGTGCCAGCAGTCGACGGGCCGGGGGGACAGATACGCAGTATTTT
TRBV6-5,13,TRBJ1-1,.,TRBD1,CASRTGANTEAFF,TGTGCCAGCAGGACAGGGGCGAACACTGAAGCTTTCTTT
TRBV4-1,16,TRBJ2-5,.,.,CASSQEDSRTQETQYF,TGCGCCAGCAGCCAAGAGGACAGTAGGACACAAGAGACCCAGTACTTC
TRBV30,15,TRBJ1-1,.,.,CAWSAPGTLNTEAFF,TGTGCCTGGAGTGCGCCGGGAACCTTGAACACTGAAGCTTTCTTT
TRBV6-5,14,TRBJ2-2,.,.,CASSNQGYTGELFF,TGTGCCAGCAGTAATCAGGGGTACACCGGGGAGCTGTTTTTT
TRBV11-2,14,TRBJ2-4,.,.,CASTKDYQYGIQYF,TGTGCCAGCACCAAAGACTACCAATATGGCATTCAGTACTTC
TRBV4-2,16,TRBJ2-1,.,TRBD2,CASSQDFGRGGGEQFF,TGTGCCAGCAGCCAAGATTTCGGTCGGGGGGGCGGTGAGCAGTTCTTC
TRBV15,14,TRBJ2-3,.,.,CATKGQISTDTQYF,TGTGCCACTAAAGGACAAATTTCCACAGATACGCAGTATTTT
TRBV5-4,16,TRBJ2-7,once,TRBD1,CASSLDSAGGRNEQYF,TGTGCCAGCAGCTTGGATTCGGCAGGGGGAAGGAACGAGCAGTACTTC
TRBV2,17,TRBJ2-1,few,.,CASSGQASGASFNEQFF,TGTGCCAGCAGTGGACAGGCCAGTGGAGCCAGTTTCAATGAGCAGTTCTTC
TRBV7-6,15,TRBJ2-1,.,TRBD2,CASSLDSGGGNEQFF,TGTGCCAGCAGCTTAGATAGCGGGGGTGGCAATGAGCAGTTCTTC
TRBV7-9,19,TRBJ1-2,.,TRBD1,CASSPSTATWTGANYGYTF,TGTGCCAGCAGCCCCTCAACGGCGACCTGGACAGGGGCTAACTATGGCTACACCTTC
TRBV3-1/TRBV3-2,15,TRBJ2-3,.,TRBD2,CASSQGAGGADTQYF,TGTGCCAGCAGCCAAGGAGCGGGGGGGGCAGATACGCAGTATTTT
TRBV4-1,14,TRBJ1-5,.,.,CASSQGQGNQPQHF,TGCGCCAGCAGCCAAGGGCAGGGCAATCAGCCCCAGCATTTT
TRBV5-4,20,TRBJ2-4,.,TRBD2,CASSSRTSGGPGVPKNIQYF,TGTGCCAGCAGCTCGCGCACTAGCGGGGGACCCGGGGTTCCCAAAAACATTCAGTACTTC
TRBV18,15,TRBJ2-1,once,TRBD2,CASSPGLAALNEQFF,TGTGCCAGCTCACCGGGACTAGCGGCTTTAAATGAGCAGTTCTTC
TRBV4-2,16,TRBJ2-1,.,TRBD2,CASSQEGLAGSQEQFF,TGTGCCAGCAGCCAGGAGGGACTAGCGGGTTCTCAGGAGCAGTTCTTC
TRBV6-5,13,TRBJ2-5,once,.,CASSLGQWETQYF,TGTGCCAGCAGCCTCGGACAGTGGGAGACCCAGTACTTC
TRBV5-8,17,TRBJ2-1,once,.,CASSLAAGAGETNEQFF,TGTGCCAGCAGCTTGGCAGCCGGGGCAGGGGAGACTAATGAGCAGTTCTTC
TRBV18,16,TRBJ1-2,.,.,CASSPLRDTGLYGYTF,TGTGCCAGCTCACCGCTTAGGGATACAGGGCTCTATGGCTACACCTTC
TRBV7-4,14,TRBJ2-7,.,.,CASSPRPQAPEQYF,TGTGCCAGCAGCCCCCGACCACAGGCTCCCGAGCAGTACTTC
TRBV29-1,15,TRBJ2-6,.,.,CSVDLGGSGANVLTF,TGCAGCGTTGATTTAGGCGGCTCTGGGGCCAACGTCCTGACTTTC
TRBV30,13,TRBJ1-2,.,.,CAWSVSGYSGYTF,TGTGCCTGGAGTGTATCGGGGTACTCTGGCTACACCTTC
TRBV3-1/TRBV3-2,14,TRBJ2-3,once,TRBD2,CASSRPGLGETQYF,TGTGCCAGCAGCCGACCGGGACTAGGGGAGACGCAGTATTTT
TRBV6-5,14,TRBJ2-4,.,.,CASTDRGTSNIQYF,TGTGCCAGCACCGACAGGGGGACTAGTAACATTCAGTACTTC
TRBV7-2,15,TRBJ2-7,.,TRBD1,CASRLRQGPTYEQYF,TGTGCCAGCAGATTGAGACAGGGCCCCACCTACGAGCAGTACTTC
TRBV11-2,14,TRBJ2-5,.,.,CASSLGSDQETQYF,TGTGCCAGCAGCTTAGGTTCAGACCAAGAGACCCAGTACTTC
TRBV3-1/TRBV3-2,17,TRBJ1-5,.,TRBD1,CASSPDRGIGSNQPQHF,TGTGCCAGCAGCCCGGACAGGGGAATAGGTAGCAATCAGCCCCAGCATTTT
TRBV6-1,16,TRBJ1-6,once,TRBD1,CASSADRGFYNSPLHF,TGTGCCAGCAGTGCCGACAGGGGGTTCTATAATTCACCCCTCCACTTT
TRBV3-1/TRBV3-2,14,TRBJ1-2,.,.,CASSQVVRGHGYTF,TGTGCCAGCAGCCAAGTAGTCAGGGGTCATGGCTACACCTTC
TRBV2,13,TRBJ1-1,.,.,CASNTGSFGEAFF,TGTGCCAGCAACACAGGGAGCTTCGGTGAAGCTTTCTTT